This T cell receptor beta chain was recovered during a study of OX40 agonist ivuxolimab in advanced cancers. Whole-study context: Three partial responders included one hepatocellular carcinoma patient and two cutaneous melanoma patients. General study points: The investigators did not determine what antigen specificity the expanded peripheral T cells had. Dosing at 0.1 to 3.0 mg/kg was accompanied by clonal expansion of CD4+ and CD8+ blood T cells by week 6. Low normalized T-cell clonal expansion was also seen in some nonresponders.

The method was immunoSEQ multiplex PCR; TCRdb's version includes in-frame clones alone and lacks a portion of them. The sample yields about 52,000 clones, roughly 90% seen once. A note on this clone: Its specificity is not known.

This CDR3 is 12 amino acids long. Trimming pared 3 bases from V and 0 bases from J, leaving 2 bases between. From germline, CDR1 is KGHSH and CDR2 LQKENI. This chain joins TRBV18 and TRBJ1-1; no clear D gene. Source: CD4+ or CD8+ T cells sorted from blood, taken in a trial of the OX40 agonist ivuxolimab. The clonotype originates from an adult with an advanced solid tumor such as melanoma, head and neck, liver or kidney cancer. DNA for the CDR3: TGTGCCAGCTCACCTTTGAACACTGAAGCTTTCTTT. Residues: CASSPLNTEAFF. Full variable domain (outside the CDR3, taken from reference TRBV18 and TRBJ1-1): NAGVMQNPRHLVRRRGQEARLRCSPMKGHSHVYWYRQLPEEGLKFMVYLQKENIIDESGMPKERFSAEFPKEGPSILRIQQVVRGDSAAYFCASSPLNTEAFFGQGTRLTVV.